These T cell receptor beta chains were read from a single sample in a study of shared clonotypes between healthy human individuals. Some clones are missing from TCRdb's copy, which holds only in-frame ones; the method was immunoSEQ multiplex PCR. The sample includes about 2.1 million clones, 90% to 95% of them seen just once. Sequencing used naive CD8+ T cells from PBMCs. These receptors were obtained from a man aged 18 to 30 in good health. Some clones in this sample may be carry-over from other donors' samples. Each CDR3 is given with its conserved first and last residue. The D gene is left open where the match is weak. Rows may omit the clone size; those that give it use once, few, many or a size class.

TRBV10-1	NA	TRBJ2-7	NA	TGCGCCAGCAGTGAGGTAGATCCGAACTCTTGGGGCGGTGAGCAGTACTTC	CASSEVDPNSWGGEQYF
TRBV9	TRBD2	TRBJ2-7	NA	TGTGCCAGCAGCGTAGCTCTAGGGCTAGCGGGAGGAGGCGACGAGCAGTACTTC	CASSVALGLAGGGDEQYF
TRBV27	TRBD1	TRBJ2-7	NA	TGTGCCAGCAGCACCCGGGACAGCTACGAGCAGTACTTC	CASSTRDSYEQYF
TRBV5-1	NA	TRBJ2-1	few	TGCGCCAGCAGCGGGGACAATGAGCAGTTCTTC	CASSGDNEQFF
TRBV5-8	TRBD1	TRBJ1-5	NA	TGTGCCAGCAGCCATGGACAGGGGCATCAGCCCCAGCATTTT	CASSHGQGHQPQHF
TRBV30	NA	TRBJ1-2	NA	TGTGCCTGGAGTGTAGCAATGGGGGGGGACACCTTC	CAWSVAMGGDTF
TRBV2	NA	TRBJ2-7	NA	TGTGCCAGCAGTGATTGGTACGAGCAGTACTTC	CASSDWYEQYF
TRBV4-2	TRBD1	TRBJ2-1	NA	TGTGCCAGCAGCCTATCAGGACAGGGGGCGAATGAGCAGTTCTTC	CASSLSGQGANEQFF
TRBV13	NA	TRBJ2-7	once	TGTGCCAGCAGCTTAGAGGTCTCCTCCTACGAGCAGTACTTC	CASSLEVSSYEQYF
TRBV9	NA	TRBJ2-3	NA	TGTGCCAGCAGCGTAGCCGTAGTTAGCGGCACAGATACGCAGTATTTT	CASSVAVVSGTDTQYF
TRBV10-3	NA	TRBJ1-1	NA	TGTGCCATCAGTGAGTCAATCCTCCGGGGGATGAACACTGAAGCTTTCTTT	CAISESILRGMNTEAFF
TRBV27	NA	TRBJ1-5	few	TGTGCCAGCAGTTTAAGGACAAGCTCTCAGCCCCAGCATTTT	CASSLRTSSQPQHF
TRBV5-1	NA	TRBJ2-7	NA	TGCGCCAGCAGCCCAGGGGCCTACGAGCAGTACTTC	CASSPGAYEQYF
TRBV9	NA	TRBJ2-5	NA	TGTGCCAGCACCGTGGCAGGGGGGGTCCAAGAGACCCAGTACTTC	CASTVAGGVQETQYF
TRBV5-1	NA	TRBJ1-4	NA	TGCGCCAGCAGCTCCGGGACCGTTACGGTTGCAACTAATGAAAAACTGTTTTTT	CASSSGTVTVATNEKLFF
TRBV28	NA	TRBJ1-1	NA	TGTGCCAGCAGCCCTCCCGCAGAGAACACTGAAGCTTTCTTT	CASSPPAENTEAFF
TRBV11-2	NA	TRBJ1-1	NA	TGTGCCAGCAGCTTAGTTGCGGGCAGGGGAACTGAAGCTTTCTTT	CASSLVAGRGTEAFF
TRBV4-3	NA	TRBJ2-7	NA	TGCGCCAGCAGCCAAGATAGGGGATACGAGCAGTACTTC	CASSQDRGYEQYF
TRBV25-1	NA	TRBJ1-2	NA	TGTGCCAGCAGTGCCCCGGAGGGGGACTATGGCTACACCTTC	CASSAPEGDYGYTF
TRBV27	TRBD2	TRBJ2-2	NA	TGTGCCAGCAGCACCCGGATGACAGAAAAAGCGGGAGGAGTCACCGGGGAGCTGTTTTTT	CASSTRMTEKAGGVTGELFF